The clone carrying this T cell receptor beta chain was recorded at least ten times. Antigen: not known. All of the isolated RNA was reverse transcribed, so expressed TCRB transcripts were sequenced. Libraries were prepared by immunoSEQ multiplex PCR; TCRdb keeps only in-frame clonotypes and omits some of them. There are hundreds of thousands of clones in the sample; over 7.5% occur only once, and under 0.045% lies in the top ten. The data belong to a study of beta chain features in type 1 diabetes. Study-level results: Type 1 diabetes patients showed fewer insertions and more deletions at VDJ junctions.

Trimming took off 0 bases at V and 5 bases at J, with 13 bases between the two ends. Germline V gives CDR1 SEHNR, CDR2 FQNEAQ (reference sequence). The CDR3 consists of 15 residues. This sequence joins TRBV7-9 and TRBJ2-5; perhaps TRBD2 as D (6 bases). The clonotype originates from a young woman in good health. Sequencing was carried out using naive CD4+ T cells from blood. CDR3 loop: CASSLALGGMETQYF. The DNA for the CDR3 is TGTGCCAGCAGCTTAGCTCTCGGCGGGATGGAGACCCAGTACTTC. The full variable domain, its missing parts supplied by reference TRBV7-9 and TRBJ2-5, is DTGVSQNPRHKITKRGQNVTFRCDPISEHNRLYWYRQTLGQGPEFLTYFQNEAQLEKSRLLSDRFSAERPKGSFSTLEIQRTEQGDSAMYLCASSLALGGMETQYFGPGTRLLVL.